Each of the 20 T cell receptor beta chains below was sequenced from the same sample in a study of blood T cell repertoires in COVID-19. Sequencing used immunoSEQ multiplex PCR; TCRdb keeps in-frame clones, though not all of them. The table records some 110,000 clones, roughly 84% of them present only once. The sample consisted of PBMCs or T cells enriched from blood (not recorded which). The receptors originated from a woman between 25 and 40 years old who had recovered from COVID-19.

The J gene is TRBJ2-1, the V gene TRBV19; 11 bases line up with TRBD2. This CDR3 is built from 16 residues. CDR1 is LNHDA, CDR2 SQIVND, per germline (reference sequence). The V segment lost 6 bases and the J segment 10 bases; nucleotides outside the gene matches: 14. The CDR3 here is CASSQPGIAGGGEQFF. The DNA of the CDR3 is TGTGCCAGTAGCCAACCTGGGATAGCGGGAGGGGGAGAGCAGTTCTTC.

This clone was seen once. The chain links TRBV3-1 (or the pseudogene TRBV3-2) to TRBJ1-3; tentative D call: TRBD1 (5 bases). Trimming cost V 4 bases and J 3 bases, with 7 bases left between them. CDR1 and CDR2 from the germline V gene are LGHDT and YNNKEL (reference sequence). The CDR3 spans 13 residues. The CDR3 bases are TGTGCCAGCAGCCCAGGGTTTGGAAACACCATATATTTT. Translation: CASSPGFGNTIYF.

There are a few counts of this clone. This chain uses TRBV6-4 with TRBJ2-1, with 7 bases matching TRBD2. Germline values: CDR1 MRHNA, CDR2 SNTAGT. V lost 2 bases to trimming and J lost 8 bases; unmatched junction nucleotides: 9. This CDR3 comprises 15 residues. The CDR3 is CASSDGAGEGHEQFF. In DNA form, the CDR3 reads TGTGCCAGCAGTGACGGGGCGGGAGAGGGCCATGAGCAGTTCTTC.

V usage is TRBV9 and J usage is TRBJ2-3, with a possible D match to TRBD2 (5 bases). The V end lost 7 bases, the J end lost 1 base, and 13 bases lay between the germline ends. The CDR3 totals 14 residues. Germline CDR1 is SGDLS and CDR2 is YYNGEE. CDR3 nucleotide sequence: TGTGCCAGCTCAAGCGGAAGGGGCACAGATACGCAGTATTTT. Amino acids: CASSSGRGTDTQYF.

This chain joins TRBV28 and TRBJ1-2; TRBD1 agrees at 8 bases. Per the germline V gene, CDR1 is MDHEN and CDR2 is SYDVKM. V dropped 1 base and J dropped 5; count of bases not matched to a gene: 6. The CDR3 has 15 amino acids. This chain's CDR3 is CASSLLPGQGYGYTF. CDR3 bases: TGTGCCAGCAGTTTATTACCAGGACAGGGTTATGGCTACACCTTC.

This chain uses TRBV19 with TRBJ1-5, with 7 positions matching TRBD1. The V segment lost 4 bases and the J segment 4 bases; nucleotides outside the gene matches: 10. Germline V gene data show CDR1 as LNHDA and CDR2 as SQIVND (reference sequence). This CDR3 has 16 amino acids. This chain's CDR3 is CASSTETGLRNQPQHF. As DNA, the CDR3 is TGTGCCAGTAGTACCGAGACAGGGTTGAGAAATCAGCCCCAGCATTTT.

V gene TRBV6-5 combines with J gene TRBJ1-3; D perhaps matches TRBD1 (6 bases). In germline, CDR1 is MNHEY, CDR2 SVGAGI. This CDR3 has 14 residues. Deletions cut 6 bases from V and 4 bases from J, with 13 bases between. Here the CDR3 DNA reads TGTGCCAGCAGACAGGGCGCCGCCGGAAACACCATATATTTT. As protein: CASRQGAAGNTIYF.

The V gene is TRBV7-8, the J gene TRBJ1-5, with TRBD1 matching over 7 bases. Germline CDR1 SGHVS, CDR2 FQNEAQ. The V and J ends lost 5 bases and 6 bases, in that order; junction bases with no gene match: 13. This CDR3 region has 16 residues. CDR3 bases: TGTGCCAGCAGCCCTACCAGGACAGGCCGGACTCAGCCCCAGCATTTT. This sequence encodes CASSPTRTGRTQPQHF.

The chain recombines TRBV7-6 with TRBJ2-3; D may be TRBD2 (6 bases). V lost 5 bases, J lost 2 bases, and 11 bases lay in between. The CDR3 has 14 residues. CDR1 SGHVS and CDR2 FNYEAQ come from the germline V gene. DNA of the CDR3: TGTGCCAGCAGCCCAGGGACTGACACAGATACGCAGTATTTT. Residues: CASSPGTDTDTQYF.

This chain connects TRBV7-3 to TRBJ2-3; D may be TRBD2 (6 bases). Germline V lookup: CDR1 SGHTA, CDR2 FQGTGA. The CDR3 totals 15 residues. V dropped 1 base and J dropped 2 bases, with 10 bases sitting between them. DNA for the CDR3: TGTGCCAGCAGCTTAAGGGGCGGGGTCACAGATACGCAGTATTTT. Encoded protein: CASSLRGGVTDTQYF.

This chain joins TRBV6-5 and TRBJ2-7; D might be TRBD2 (6 bases). In germline, CDR1 is MNHEY, CDR2 SVGAGI. With 8 bases removed from V and 0 bases from J, the gap between germline ends came to 17 bases. The CDR3 spans 15 residues. CDR3 amino acids: CASRRDGLNSYEQYF. DNA of the CDR3: TGTGCCAGCCGGAGGGACGGACTCAACTCCTACGAGCAGTACTTC.

V is TRBV7-9 and J is TRBJ1-1; D call uncertain. Germline V gene sequence: CDR1 SEHNR, CDR2 FQNEAQ (reference sequence). The V end lost 3 bases, the J end lost 4 bases, and 15 bases lay between the germline ends. The CDR3 totals 15 residues. DNA for the CDR3: TGTGCCAGCAGCTTCGTTGCGGGGATATCCACTGAAGCTTTCTTT. As protein: CASSFVAGISTEAFF.

This clone was detected only once. The V and J genes are TRBV7-9 and TRBJ2-5, with D maybe TRBD2 (6 bases). CDR1 SEHNR and CDR2 FQNEAQ come from the germline V gene (reference sequence). V lost 5 bases and J lost 4, with 14 bases in between. The CDR3 covers 14 residues. The CDR3 sequence: CASSISGPGETQYF. As DNA, the CDR3 is TGTGCCAGCAGCATTAGCGGCCCCGGAGAGACCCAGTACTTC.

The V gene is TRBV28, the J gene TRBJ1-3; 12 nucleotides match TRBD1. The CDR3 has 17 residues. CDR1 is MDHEN and CDR2 is SYDVKM in the germline V gene. With V trimmed by 5 bases and J by 4 bases, 9 bases remained unmatched. CDR3 amino acids: CASSPKGQGAWGNTIYF. CDR3 bases: TGTGCCAGCAGTCCGAAGGGACAGGGGGCGTGGGGAAACACCATATATTTT.

V and J are TRBV6-2 or TRBV6-3 and TRBJ2-7, with 7 bases lining up with TRBD1. The CDR3 contains 16 residues. Germline V lookup: CDR1 MNHEY, CDR2 SVGEGT. Losses at the gene ends were 4 bases for V and 0 bases for J; bases not matched to a gene: 9. The CDR3 nucleotides are TGTGCCAGCAGTTCCCCGGGACAGCTGTTCTCCTACGAGCAGTACTTC. Protein: CASSSPGQLFSYEQYF.

There are a few counts of this clone. The missing conserved phenylalanine or tryptophan at the end of this CDR3 makes a read error likely. The limits of the CDR3 on the DNA are not certain, so only TCRdb's listed CDR3 is given. The chain couples TRBV7-9 to TRBJ1-2; the D call of TRBD1 is as the table states it, not checked on the DNA. Germline V CDR1 and CDR2: SEHNR, FQNEAQ (reference sequence). Both ends counted, the CDR3 spans 13 residues. The CDR3 loop reads CASSLGTTEQGFS.

This rearrangement joins TRBV5-5 to TRBJ2-7; 12 nucleotides match TRBD2. Germline V CDR1 and CDR2: SGHKS, YYEKEE (reference sequence). The CDR3 spans 17 residues. Unmatched junction bases numbered 7, after V lost 0 bases and J lost 3 bases. CDR3 in amino acids: CASSLGSPGLAGYEQYF. DNA of the CDR3: TGTGCCAGCAGCTTGGGGAGCCCGGGACTAGCGGGCTACGAGCAGTACTTC.

In this sample, this clone turned up once. V gene TRBV4-3 combines with J gene TRBJ2-1; D remains unclear. Germline V gives CDR1 LGHNA, CDR2 YSLEER. V was shortened by 0 bases and J by 4 bases, with 16 bases between the two germline ends. This CDR3 region has 17 residues. The CDR3 bases are TGCGCCAGCAGCCAAGATGCCAGACTGGTTACTTACAATGAGCAGTTCTTC. It encodes CASSQDARLVTYNEQFF.

The table lists this clone with a few counts. The chain employs TRBV11-2 and TRBJ2-7; TRBD2 agrees at 12 bases. Germline V gives CDR1 SGHAT, CDR2 FQNNGV. CDR3 size: 14 residues. After removal of 5 bases from V and 5 bases from J, the junction contained 4 bases not matched to a gene. The CDR3 spells CASSPSGRAHEQYF. CDR3 DNA: TGTGCCAGCAGCCCTAGCGGGAGGGCCCACGAGCAGTACTTC.

This chain connects TRBV5-4 to TRBJ2-5, with D possibly TRBD1 on 6 matching bases. The CDR3 length is 14 residues. V lost 4 bases to trimming and J lost 7 bases, with 17 bases between them. Germline assignment: CDR1 SGHNT and CDR2 YYREEE (reference sequence). The CDR3 DNA sequence: TGTGCCAGCAGCCTTCGACAGGAACGGGGGACCCAGTACTTC. It encodes CASSLRQERGTQYF.